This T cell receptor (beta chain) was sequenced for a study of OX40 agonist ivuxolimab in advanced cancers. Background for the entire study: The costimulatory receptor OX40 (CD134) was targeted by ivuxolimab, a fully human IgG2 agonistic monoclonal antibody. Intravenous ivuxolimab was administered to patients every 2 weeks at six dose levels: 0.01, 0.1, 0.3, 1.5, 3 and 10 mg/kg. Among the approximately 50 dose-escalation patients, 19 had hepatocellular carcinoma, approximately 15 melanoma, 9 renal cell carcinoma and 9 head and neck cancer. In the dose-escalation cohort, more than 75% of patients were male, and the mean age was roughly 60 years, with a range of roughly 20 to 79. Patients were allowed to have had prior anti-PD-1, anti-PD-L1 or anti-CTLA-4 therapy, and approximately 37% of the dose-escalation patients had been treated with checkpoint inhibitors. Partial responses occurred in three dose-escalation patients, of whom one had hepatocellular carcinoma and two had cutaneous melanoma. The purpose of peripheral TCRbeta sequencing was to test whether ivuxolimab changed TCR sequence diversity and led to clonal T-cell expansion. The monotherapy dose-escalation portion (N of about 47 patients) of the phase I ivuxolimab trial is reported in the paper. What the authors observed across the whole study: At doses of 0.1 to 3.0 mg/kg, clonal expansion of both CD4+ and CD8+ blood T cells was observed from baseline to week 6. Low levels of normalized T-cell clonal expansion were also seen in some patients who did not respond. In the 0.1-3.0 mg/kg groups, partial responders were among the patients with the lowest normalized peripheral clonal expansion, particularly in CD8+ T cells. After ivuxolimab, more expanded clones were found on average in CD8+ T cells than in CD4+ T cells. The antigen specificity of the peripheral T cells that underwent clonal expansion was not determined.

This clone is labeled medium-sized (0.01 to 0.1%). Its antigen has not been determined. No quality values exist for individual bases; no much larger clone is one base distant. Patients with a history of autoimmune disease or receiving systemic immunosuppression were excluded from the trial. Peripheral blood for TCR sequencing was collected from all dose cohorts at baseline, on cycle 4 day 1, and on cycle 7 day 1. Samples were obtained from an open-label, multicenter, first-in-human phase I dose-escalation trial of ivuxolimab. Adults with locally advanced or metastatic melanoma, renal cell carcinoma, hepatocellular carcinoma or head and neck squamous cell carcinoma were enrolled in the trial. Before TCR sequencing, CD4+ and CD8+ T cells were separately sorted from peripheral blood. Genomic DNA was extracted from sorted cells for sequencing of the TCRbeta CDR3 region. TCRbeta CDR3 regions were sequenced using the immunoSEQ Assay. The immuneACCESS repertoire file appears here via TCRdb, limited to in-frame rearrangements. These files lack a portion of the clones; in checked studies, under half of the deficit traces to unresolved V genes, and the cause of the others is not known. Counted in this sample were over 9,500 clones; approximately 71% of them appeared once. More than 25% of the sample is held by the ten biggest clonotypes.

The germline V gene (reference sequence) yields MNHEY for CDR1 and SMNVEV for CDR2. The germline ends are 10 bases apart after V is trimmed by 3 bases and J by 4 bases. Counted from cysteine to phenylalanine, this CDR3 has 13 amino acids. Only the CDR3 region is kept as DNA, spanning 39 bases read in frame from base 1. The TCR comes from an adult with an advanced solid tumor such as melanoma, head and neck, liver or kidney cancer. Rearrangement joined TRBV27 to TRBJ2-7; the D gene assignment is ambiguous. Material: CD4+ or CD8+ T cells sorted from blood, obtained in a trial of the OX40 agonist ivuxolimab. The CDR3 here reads CASSLADSYEQYF. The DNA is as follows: TGTGCCAGCAGTTTGGCCGACTCTTACGAGCAGTACTTC.